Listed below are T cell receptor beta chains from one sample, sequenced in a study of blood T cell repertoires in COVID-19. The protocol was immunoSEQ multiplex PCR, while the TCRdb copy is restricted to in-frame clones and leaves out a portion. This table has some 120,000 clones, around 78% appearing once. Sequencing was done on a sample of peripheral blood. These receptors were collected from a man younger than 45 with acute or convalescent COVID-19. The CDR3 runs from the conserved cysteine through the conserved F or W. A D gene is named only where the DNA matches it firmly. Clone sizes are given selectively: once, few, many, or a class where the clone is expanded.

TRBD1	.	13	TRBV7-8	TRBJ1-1	TGTGCCAGCAGCTGGGACAGGGAGACTGAAGCTTTCTTT	CASSWDRETEAFF
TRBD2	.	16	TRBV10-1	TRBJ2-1	TGCGCCAGCAGTGAGGGTTGGCTAGCGGGAGTTGGTGAGCAGTTCTTC	CASSEGWLAGVGEQFF
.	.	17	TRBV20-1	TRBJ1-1	TGCAGTGCTAGTCCCGGGACTGGTGACTCATGGGACACTGAAGCTTTCTTT	CSASPGTGDSWDTEAFF
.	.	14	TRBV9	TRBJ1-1	TGTGCCAGCAGCCCCCAGACAGGAGCCACTGAAGCTTTCTTT	CASSPQTGATEAFF
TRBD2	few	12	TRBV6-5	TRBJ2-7	TGTGCCAGCAGCCCGGGGGGGGTCGAGCAGTACTTC	CASSPGGVEQYF
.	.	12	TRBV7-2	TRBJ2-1	TGTGCCAGCAGCTGGCGGGTCGGTGAGCAGTTCTTC	CASSWRVGEQFF
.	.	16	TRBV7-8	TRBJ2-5	TGTGCCAGCAGCCAACAACCAACAGGGGGGGGCGAGACCCAGTACTTC	CASSQQPTGGGETQYF
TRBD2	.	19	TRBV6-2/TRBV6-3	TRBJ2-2	TGTGCCAGCAGTCGTAGCCTTTTTCTAGCGGGCGATAACACCGGGGAGCTGTTTTTT	CASSRSLFLAGDNTGELFF
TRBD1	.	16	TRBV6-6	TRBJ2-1	TGTGCCAGCAGTTACCCCGGGACAGGGGTTGACAATGAGCAGTTCTTC	CASSYPGTGVDNEQFF
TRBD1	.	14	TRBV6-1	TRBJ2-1	TGTGCCAGCAGTGACGGACAGGGGTTCGATGAGCAGTTCTTC	CASSDGQGFDEQFF
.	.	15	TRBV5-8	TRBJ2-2	TGTGCCAGCACCCGTGCTCGGGTGGGCACCGGGGAGCTGTTTTTT	CASTRARVGTGELFF
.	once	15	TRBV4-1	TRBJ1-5	TGCGCCAGCAGCCAAGGAGAGTATAGCAATCAGCCCCAGCATTTT	CASSQGEYSNQPQHF
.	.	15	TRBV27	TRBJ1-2	TGTGCCAGCAGTATGACAGGCCCGCTTGGCTATGGCTACACCTTC	CASSMTGPLGYGYTF
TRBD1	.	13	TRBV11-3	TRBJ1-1	TGTGCCAGCAGCCAAGAGGGGGACAGTGAAGCTTTCTTT	CASSQEGDSEAFF
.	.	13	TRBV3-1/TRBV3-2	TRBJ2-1	TGTGCCAGCAGCCAAGGGGCGTACAATGAGCAGTTCTTC	CASSQGAYNEQFF
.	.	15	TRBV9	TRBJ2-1	TGTGCCAGCAGCGTAGACGGGAGATCGCGCGATGAGCAGTTCTTC	CASSVDGRSRDEQFF
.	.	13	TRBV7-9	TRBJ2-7	TGTGCCAGCAGAGGGGACAACTCCTACGAGCAGTACTTC	CASRGDNSYEQYF
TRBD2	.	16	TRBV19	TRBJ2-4	TGTGCCAGTAGTCTGCCGTCGACTAGCGGGAAAAACATTCAGTACTTC	CASSLPSTSGKNIQYF
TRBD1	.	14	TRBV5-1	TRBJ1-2	TGCGCCAGCAGTTACGGACAGGGGCCCTATGGCTACACCTTC	CASSYGQGPYGYTF
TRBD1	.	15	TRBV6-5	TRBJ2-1	TGTGCCAGCCTGAGAGAACGGGACAGGGGGAATGAGCAGTTCTTC	CASLRERDRGNEQFF
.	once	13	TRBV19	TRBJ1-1	TGTGCCAGTCCCCCGCCGGGGGTCGCTGAAGCTTTCTTT	CASPPPGVAEAFF
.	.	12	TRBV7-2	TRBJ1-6	TGTGCCAGCAAAACGGGGGATTCACCCCTCCACTTT	CASKTGDSPLHF
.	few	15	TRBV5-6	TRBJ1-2	TGTGCCAGCAGCCGGGGTACAAGGGTCGACTATGGCTACACCTTC	CASSRGTRVDYGYTF
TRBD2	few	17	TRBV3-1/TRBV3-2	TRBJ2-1	TGTGCCAGCAGCCAAACGAACCTAGCGGGAGGGAACAATGAGCAGTTCTTC	CASSQTNLAGGNNEQFF
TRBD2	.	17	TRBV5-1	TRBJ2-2	TGCGCCAGCAGCTTGGCCCTAGCGGTTACGAACACCGGGGAGCTGTTTTTT	CASSLALAVTNTGELFF
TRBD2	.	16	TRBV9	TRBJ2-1	TGTGCCAGCAGCGTATGGACTAGCGGGGCCTACAATGAGCAGTTCTTC	CASSVWTSGAYNEQFF
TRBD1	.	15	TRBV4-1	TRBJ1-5	TGCGCCAGCCACGACAGGGTCGATAGCAATCAGCCCCAGCATTTT	CASHDRVDSNQPQHF
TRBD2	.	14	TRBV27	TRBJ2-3	TGTGCCAGCAGAGGACTAGCGGGAAGAGATACGCAGTATTTT	CASRGLAGRDTQYF
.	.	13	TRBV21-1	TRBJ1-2	TGTGCCAGCAGCAATGCGGATATCTATGGCTACACCTTC	CASSNADIYGYTF
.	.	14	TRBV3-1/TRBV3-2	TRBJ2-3	TGTGCCAGCAGCCAATCGGGTGGCACAGATACGCAGTATTTT	CASSQSGGTDTQYF
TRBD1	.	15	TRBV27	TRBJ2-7	TGTGCCAGCAGTCCCGGACAGGCCTACCCCTACGAGCAGTACTTC	CASSPGQAYPYEQYF
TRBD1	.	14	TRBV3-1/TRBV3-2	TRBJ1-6	TGTGCCAGCAGCACGGGACAGGTTGGTTCACCCCTCCACTTT	CASSTGQVGSPLHF
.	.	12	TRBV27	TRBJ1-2	TGTGCCAGCAGCTCCCGGGGTTCCGGCTACACCTTC	CASSSRGSGYTF
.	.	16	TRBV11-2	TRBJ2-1	TGTGCCAGCAGCCCTCAAAGCGGAAGCTCCTACAATGAGCAGTTCTTC	CASSPQSGSSYNEQFF
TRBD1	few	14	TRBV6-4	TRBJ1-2	TGTGCCAGCAGTGGAGAAGGGGGCGCCGGGGGCTACACCTTC	CASSGEGGAGGYTF
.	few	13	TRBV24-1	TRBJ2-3	TGTGCCACAGGGGATCTGAGCACAGATACGCAGTATTTT	CATGDLSTDTQYF
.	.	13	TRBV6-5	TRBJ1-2	TGTGCCAGCCGACAAGTAGCTAACTATGGCTACACCTTC	CASRQVANYGYTF
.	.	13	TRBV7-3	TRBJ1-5	TGTGCCAGCAGCCCATCTAGGGGTCAGCCCCAGCATTTT	CASSPSRGQPQHF
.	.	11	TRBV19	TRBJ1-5	TGTGCCAGTAGTATTGGGGGCACCCAGCATTTT	CASSIGGTQHF
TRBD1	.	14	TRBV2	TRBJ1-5	TGTGCCAGCAGGGGGACGGGACAGGGTCAGCCCCAGCATTTT	CASRGTGQGQPQHF
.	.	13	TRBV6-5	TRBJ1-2	TGTGCCAGCAGTCCCCCCGGGTTACCTGGCTACACCTTC	CASSPPGLPGYTF
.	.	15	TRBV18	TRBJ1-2	TGTGCCAGCTCACCCGGTGGGGGCGCCGACTATGGCTACACCTTC	CASSPGGGADYGYTF
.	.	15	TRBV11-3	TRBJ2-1	TGTGCCAGCAGCTTAGTCAGGACTACCACAGATGAGCAGTTCTTC	CASSLVRTTTDEQFF
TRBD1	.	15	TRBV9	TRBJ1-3	TGTGCCAGCAGCGTTGGACAGGGCGCTGGAAACACCATATATTTT	CASSVGQGAGNTIYF
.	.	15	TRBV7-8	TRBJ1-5	TGTGCCAGCAGCTTAGATAGCGATTTTAATCAGCCCCAGCATTTT	CASSLDSDFNQPQHF